This T cell receptor beta chain appears in the sequencing data of a study of blood T cell repertoires in COVID-19. Study background: The United States, Italy and Spain supplied acute and convalescent COVID-19 samples. The analysed material was cDNA or gDNA that came from T cells, B-cell-depleted T cells, or PBMCs.

CDR1 MNHEY and CDR2 SMNVEV come from the germline V gene (reference sequence). Trimming stripped 2 bases from V and 4 bases from J, with 12 bases between. This CDR3 has 14 amino acids. In the original processing: Amplifying reference gene primers gave estimates of nucleated cell counts. Method: immunoSEQ multiplex PCR; TCRdb's copy keeps in-frame clones and lacks some. V and J calls and clone size are as listed in that table; D and trimming were resolved from the DNA. This sample has some 58,000 clones, with about 92% found just once. Material: peripheral blood. The rearrangement uses TRBV27 and TRBJ2-7, with D tentatively TRBD2 (5 bases). This sequence originates from a man aged 50 or older with active COVID-19. The CDR3 sequence is CASSLGEGFYEQYF. The DNA for the CDR3 is TGTGCCAGCAGTTTAGGAGAGGGTTTTTACGAGCAGTACTTC.